The table lists the clone carrying this T cell receptor (beta chain) with a few counts. RNA transcripts gave rise to amplified TCR beta CDR3 regions. Primed by the HTBI set, a first-round RT-PCR was run on the TCR CDR3. TCRdb redid the calling of the multiplex PCR reads with MiXCR, one entry per CDR3 protein. The data contain 370,000 or so distinct CDR3 sequences, less than 15% of them seen just once; the ten biggest clones take up less than 25%. The sample belongs to a study of T cells in Graves' hyperthyroidism and ophthalmopathy. Germline CDR1 reads SGHRS; CDR2 reads YFSETQ. Deletions cut 2 bases from V and 5 bases from J, with 15 bases between. The CDR3 totals 15 residues. PBMCs came from more than 9.5 ml fresh peripheral blood.

This receptor was obtained from a man aged 30-40 years with Graves' hyperthyroidism that later progressed to Graves' ophthalmopathy. Sequencing was carried out using blood. J is TRBJ2-3 and V is TRBV5-1; possibly TRBD1 or TRBD2 for D (6 bases each). CDR3 DNA: TGCGCCAGCAGCTTACGGAGGGGGTTCGGAGATACGCAGTATTTT. Its translation: CASSLRRGFGDTQYF.